The 23 T cell receptor beta chains below all came from one sample that was sequenced in a study of beta chain features in type 1 diabetes (dated by TCRdb to 2016 to 2018). Libraries were built with the immunoSEQ multiplex PCR assay. The entire amount of isolated RNA was reverse transcribed using the High Capacity cDNA Reverse Transcription Kit, so the sequenced TCRB transcripts were expressed ones. This immuneACCESS table, as held by TCRdb, lists in-frame sequences with V and J called but not all clones. Of the missing ones, under half trace to an unresolved V gene in checked studies; the others have no known cause. The sample includes about 170,000 clones, with around 8% observed a single time. The ten largest clones represent around 0.9% of the sample. Study-wide conclusions, independent of this receptor: In all four CD4+ subsets, TCRB CDR3 length was moderately but significantly shorter in type 1 diabetes patients.

These TCRs are of unknown antigen specificity. The sequenced sample was central memory CD4+ T cells from blood. The receptor set was obtained from a woman in her thirties or forties with type 1 diabetes.

The table lists this clone with a few counts. The V call is TRBV28, the J call TRBJ1-5, with TRBD1 as a possible D gene (5 bases). Germline V gene lookup returns CDR1 MDHEN and CDR2 SYDVKM. V was clipped by 3 bases and J by 4 bases, with 7 bases between them. This CDR3 is built from 13 residues. CDR3 region: CASSFDSNQPQHF. The CDR3 nucleotides read TGTGCCAGCAGTTTTGACAGTAATCAGCCCCAGCATTTT.

This clone was recorded a few times. This chain connects TRBV4-3 to TRBJ1-2, with D possibly matching TRBD1 (5 bases). There are 15 residues in the CDR3. V was cut by 1 base and J by 2 bases, with 11 bases left in between. Germline-derived CDR1 and CDR2 are LGHNA and YSLEER. CDR3 sequence: CASSQVGGGNYGYTF. For the CDR3, the DNA is TGCGCCAGCAGCCAAGTCGGCGGGGGGAACTATGGCTACACCTTC.

This clone was seen only a few times. This chain connects TRBV7-2 to TRBJ1-5, with TRBD1 as a possible D gene (5 bases). The germline CDR1 and CDR2 sequences are SGHTA and FQGNSA. The CDR3 is 16 amino acids. V lost 4 bases, J lost 1 base, and 14 bases lay in between. Here the CDR3 reads CASSSLGGASNQPQHF. Written as DNA, the CDR3 is TGTGCCAGCAGCTCCCTCGGTGGGGCCAGCAATCAGCCCCAGCATTTT. Full variable domain (missing parts from reference TRBV7-2 and TRBJ1-5): GAGVSQSPSNKVTEKGKDVELRCDPISGHTALYWYRQSLGQGLEFLIYFQGNSAPDKSGLPSDRFSAERTGGSVSTLTIQRTQQEDSAVYLCASSSLGGASNQPQHFGDGTRLSIL.

This clone has more than one count but fewer than ten. J is TRBJ2-7 and V is TRBV6-5; 7 bases align to TRBD1. This CDR3 is built from 12 residues. Germline trimming cut 5 bases from V and 8 bases from J; bases unmatched to any gene: 6. Germline V gene data show CDR1 as MNHEY and CDR2 as SVGAGI. The DNA for the CDR3 is TGTGCCAGCAGTGACCCAGGGGGAAAGCAGTACTTC. Translating gives CASSDPGGKQYF.

This clone was seen repeatedly, ten times or more. The rearrangement links TRBV15 to TRBJ1-4, with a tentative D call TRBD1 (5 bases). Germline lookup yields CDR1 LNHNV and CDR2 YYDKDF (reference sequence). The CDR3 contains 15 residues. Between the trimmed V and J ends, which lost 5 bases and 3 bases, there was a span of 13 bases. In DNA, the CDR3 is TGTGCCACCAGCCCTCGGCAGGGTTCTAATGAAAAACTGTTTTTT. It translates to CATSPRQGSNEKLFF.

The gene calls are TRBV9 and TRBJ1-2; tentatively, D is TRBD1 (5 bases). This CDR3 is built from 13 residues. CDR1 SGDLS and CDR2 YYNGEE come from the germline V gene. V was pared by 0 bases and J by 8 bases, with 11 bases between. CDR3 nucleotides: TGTGCCAGCAGCGTAGGGGGCCTAGGAGGCTACACCTTC. This sequence encodes CASSVGGLGGYTF.

The chain has TRBV7-2 and TRBJ1-4, with D possibly being TRBD1 (5 bases). Germline loops: CDR1 SGHTA, CDR2 FQGNSA. This CDR3 region has 13 residues. Trimming stripped 4 bases from V and 5 bases from J, with 8 bases between. The CDR3 DNA is TGTGCCAGCAGCTCAGACAGAAATGAAAAACTGTTTTTT. Amino acids: CASSSDRNEKLFF.

This chain uses TRBV11-1 with TRBJ2-1, with D perhaps matching TRBD2 (6 bases). Trimming cost V 2 bases and J 5 bases, with 7 bases left between them. Germline CDR1 SGHAT, CDR2 FQDESV (reference sequence). The CDR3 is made up of 13 amino acids. As DNA, the CDR3 is TGTGCCAGCAGCTTATCGGGAGACAATGAGCAGTTCTTC. Protein: CASSLSGDNEQFF. Full variable domain (missing parts from reference TRBV11-1 and TRBJ2-1): EAEVAQSPRYKITEKSQAVAFWCDPISGHATLYWYRQILGQGPELLVQFQDESVVDDSQLPKDRFSAERLKGVDSTLKIQPAELGDSAMYLCASSLSGDNEQFFGPGTRLTVL.

V and J are TRBV4-3 and TRBJ1-1; D unclear. This CDR3 comprises 18 residues. V was pared by 1 base and J by 5 bases, with 23 bases between. Germline V gene lookup returns CDR1 LGHNA and CDR2 YSLEER. The DNA for the CDR3 is TGCGCCAGCAGCCAAGGTTTAGGCGGTGGAGGGAAACGGACTGAAGCTTTCTTT. It encodes CASSQGLGGGGKRTEAFF.

This clone was detected only a few times. J is TRBJ1-2 and V is TRBV4-2, with a tentative D call TRBD1 (6 bases). The CDR3 length is 15 residues. Trimming took off 2 bases at V and 5 bases at J, with 15 bases between the two ends. Germline V lookup: CDR1 LGHNA, CDR2 YNFKEQ. CDR3 sequence: CASSQLGGPVYGYTF. CDR3 sequence (DNA): TGTGCCAGCAGCCAATTAGGGGGACCGGTATATGGCTACACCTTC.

This clone was seen at least ten times. The chain is built from TRBV7-2 and TRBJ2-3; TRBD1 matches 10 bases. The CDR3 sequence is 16 residues long. CDR1 and CDR2 from the germline V gene are SGHTA and FQGNSA. J was trimmed by 2 bases and V by 1 base; bases with no gene match: 3. The CDR3 sequence: CASSLVGQGNTDTQYF. The CDR3 coding sequence is TGTGCCAGCAGCTTAGTGGGACAGGGGAACACAGATACGCAGTATTTT.

This clone turned up a few times. The genes are TRBV11-2 and TRBJ2-7; 8 positions match TRBD1. Germline CDR1 reads SGHAT; CDR2 reads FQNNGV. Germline trimming cut 3 bases from V and 2 bases from J; bases unmatched to any gene: 3. There are 14 residues in the CDR3. The CDR3: CASSLWTGPYEQYF. CDR3 in DNA: TGTGCCAGCAGCTTGTGGACAGGGCCCTACGAGCAGTACTTC.

This clone was counted a few times. V is TRBV30 and J is TRBJ1-2; possibly TRBD1 for D (5 bases). The ends were cut back, 4 bases at V and 4 bases at J, with 13 bases in the middle. The germline gives CDR1 GTSNPN, CDR2 SVGIG (reference sequence). This CDR3 region has 13 residues. The CDR3 spells CAWTFRGLYGYTF. The CDR3 DNA follows: TGTGCCTGGACTTTCCGGGGACTCTATGGCTACACCTTC.

This chain uses TRBV2 with TRBJ2-3; D is uncertain. Trimming removed 6 bases at V and 0 bases at J, with 10 bases between. The germline V gene encodes CDR1 SNHLY and CDR2 FYNNEI. This CDR3 has 14 residues. The CDR3 is CASRMRLSTDTQYF. CDR3 nucleotide sequence: TGTGCCAGCAGGATGCGGTTGAGCACAGATACGCAGTATTTT.

V and J are TRBV28 and TRBJ1-1; D is unresolved. Germline assignment: CDR1 MDHEN and CDR2 SYDVKM. V was pared by 7 bases and J by 11 bases, with 11 bases between. The CDR3 sequence is 10 residues long. The CDR3 DNA reads TGTGCCAGCACCGATAGATGGGCTTTCTTT. Translating gives CASTDRWAFF.

This clone has a handful of counts. The chain is built from TRBV10-3 and TRBJ2-3, with 7 bases matching TRBD1. V was pared by 3 bases and J by 1 base, with 4 bases of the junction left unmatched. This CDR3 region has 15 residues. Germline assignment: CDR1 ENHRY and CDR2 SYGVKD. Written as DNA, the CDR3 is TGTGCCATCAGTGACCGGACAGGCGGCACAGATACGCAGTATTTT. As protein: CAISDRTGGTDTQYF.

This clone was recorded a few times. This chain connects TRBV28 to TRBJ1-1; 7 bases line up with TRBD1. Germline V CDR1 and CDR2: MDHEN, SYDVKM. J was trimmed by 1 base and V by 6 bases; bases with no gene match: 5. The CDR3 spans 14 residues. The CDR3: CASSRTGSNTEAFF. The CDR3 nucleotides are TGTGCCAGCAGCCGGACAGGTTCGAACACTGAAGCTTTCTTT.

With respect to this clone: Other DNA sequences in this specimen translate into the identical CDR3. The chain combines TRBV9 with TRBJ1-1, with D unresolved. Trimming pared 0 bases from V and 2 bases from J, leaving 5 bases between. Germline V gene sequence: CDR1 SGDLS, CDR2 YYNGEE. The CDR3 runs to 13 residues. CDR3 nucleotide sequence: TGTGCCAGCAGCGTAGATGGCAACACTGAAGCTTTCTTT. Translation gives CASSVDGNTEAFF.

This clone turned up a few times. This sequence joins TRBV9 and TRBJ1-4; 8 nucleotides line up with TRBD1. Germline V CDR1 and CDR2: SGDLS, YYNGEE. The CDR3 runs 15 residues. V shed 5 bases and J 6 bases; nucleotides not matched to a gene: 9. The CDR3 protein is CASSSRTGRDEKLFF. The CDR3 DNA sequence: TGTGCCAGCAGTTCCCGGACAGGGAGGGATGAAAAACTGTTTTTT. Looking up the rest from reference TRBV9 and TRBJ1-4 gives the full variable domain: DSGVTQTPKHLITATGQRVTLRCSPRSGDLSVYWYQQSLDQGLQFLIQYYNGEERAKGNILERFSAQQFPDLHSELNLSSLELGDSALYFCASSSRTGRDEKLFFGSGTQLSVL.

The sample holds a few counts of this clone. The chain carries TRBV19 and TRBJ1-1, with a weak D call TRBD1 (6 bases). V was cut by 5 bases and J by 0 bases, with 19 bases left in between. The germline V gene has CDR1 LNHDA and CDR2 SQIVND (reference sequence). The CDR3 runs to 17 residues. The CDR3 protein is CASSVERGQSLNTEAFF. The CDR3 DNA sequence: TGTGCCAGTAGTGTGGAGCGAGGACAGTCTTTGAACACTGAAGCTTTCTTT.

This clone was counted only a few times. V gene TRBV28 combines with J gene TRBJ2-7, with TRBD2 matching 10 bases. Germline V CDR1 and CDR2: MDHEN, SYDVKM. The trim removed 6 bases at V and 3 bases at J, leaving 11 bases unmatched. CDR3 size: 16 residues. In DNA, the CDR3 is TGTGCCAGCAGCACCGGGACTAGCGCGTTTCACTACGAGCAGTACTTC. Translating gives CASSTGTSAFHYEQYF.

The V call is TRBV7-6, the J call TRBJ2-1; 7 positions match TRBD2. The ends lost 1 base at V and 0 bases at J; junction bases unmatched: 6. The CDR3 is 17 amino acids. In germline, CDR1 is SGHVS, CDR2 FNYEAQ. CDR3 in DNA: TGTGCCAGCAGCTTAGGCGGGGGTACGGACTCCTACAATGAGCAGTTCTTC. Translation gives CASSLGGGTDSYNEQFF.

The rearrangement joins TRBV20-1 to TRBJ2-1; D remains ambiguous. Germline V gene sequence: CDR1 DFQATT, CDR2 SNEGSKA (reference sequence). CDR3 size: 11 residues. V was trimmed by 6 bases and J by 3 bases, leaving 6 bases between them. CDR3 region: CSALFYNEQFF. Written as DNA, the CDR3 is TGCAGTGCCCTTTTCTACAATGAGCAGTTCTTC.